The rows below give T cell receptor beta chains drawn from one sample of a study of blood T cell repertoires in COVID-19. Profiled with immunoSEQ multiplex PCR; TCRdb holds only in-frame clones, not every one. Among about 230,000 clones listed, 88% were seen once. Specimen: PBMCs or T cells enriched from blood (not recorded which). These receptors were obtained from a woman aged 40 to 55 with acute COVID-19. Both conserved end residues are part of each CDR3. The D gene is left open where the match is weak. The size entry is marked missing in some rows and otherwise reads once, few, many or a size class.

v_call	j_call	clone_size	d_call	cdr3_aa	cdr3_nt
TRBV6-5	TRBJ1-2	.	TRBD1	CASSPDQGAYYGYTF	TGTGCCAGCAGTCCGGACCAGGGGGCGTACTATGGCTACACCTTC
TRBV5-1	TRBJ1-2	.	TRBD1	CASSLTGERGYTF	TGCGCCAGCAGCCTGACAGGGGAGAGGGGCTACACCTTC
TRBV11-2	TRBJ2-3	.	.	CASSLAGVGVTDTQYF	TGTGCCAGCAGCTTAGCGGGGGTTGGGGTCACAGATACGCAGTATTTT
TRBV11-3	TRBJ2-5	.	.	CASSFAGSQETQYF	TGTGCCAGCAGCTTTGCCGGGAGCCAAGAGACCCAGTACTTC
TRBV6-5	TRBJ1-4	.	.	CASWAGRGPVILFF	TGTGCCAGCTGGGCGGGACGGGGTCCCGTTATACTGTTTTTT
TRBV11-2	TRBJ1-1	.	.	CASSPRRQMNTEAFF	TGTGCCAGCAGCCCCCGACGACAGATGAACACTGAAGCTTTCTTT
TRBV28	TRBJ2-1	.	TRBD2	CASLVGGGNEQFF	TGTGCCAGCCTCGTTGGGGGAGGGAATGAGCAGTTCTTC
TRBV10-1	TRBJ2-7	.	.	CASSEAPGYEQYF	TGCGCCAGCAGTGAAGCCCCAGGCTACGAGCAGTACTTC
TRBV24-1	TRBJ2-3	once	TRBD1	CATSPRLGTGTADTQYF	TGTGCCACCAGTCCCAGATTGGGGACAGGGACGGCGGATACGCAGTATTTT
TRBV24-1	TRBJ2-1	.	TRBD1	CATSSGTGTYNEQFF	TGTGCCACCAGTTCCGGGACAGGGACCTACAATGAGCAGTTCTTC
TRBV27	TRBJ1-6	.	.	CASSLKPGVMGSPLHF	TGTGCCAGCAGCCTAAAACCAGGGGTCATGGGGTCACCCCTCCACTTT
TRBV16	TRBJ2-1	.	.	CASSQLRAEEQFF	TGTGCCAGCAGCCAATTAAGAGCGGAAGAGCAGTTCTTC
TRBV10-1	TRBJ1-4	.	.	CASSPDSGNEKLFF	TGCGCCAGCAGTCCGGACTCCGGGAATGAAAAACTGTTTTTT
TRBV19	TRBJ1-5	.	TRBD1	CASSPRQGRQPQHF	TGTGCCAGTAGTCCGCGACAGGGGCGGCAGCCCCAGCATTTT
TRBV19	TRBJ2-1	.	TRBD2	CASSMGSGGYNEQFF	TGTGCCAGTAGTATGGGGAGCGGGGGCTACAATGAGCAGTTCTTC
TRBV30	TRBJ2-1	once	.	CAWGRGGNEQFF	TGTGCCTGGGGCAGGGGAGGGAATGAGCAGTTCTTC
TRBV28	TRBJ2-3	.	.	CASTSPRPASTDTQYF	TGTGCCAGCACCTCTCCGCGGCCAGCAAGCACAGATACGCAGTATTTT
TRBV6-5	TRBJ2-7	.	.	CASGAPAYEQYF	TGTGCCAGCGGGGCGCCTGCCTACGAGCAGTACTTC
TRBV7-2	TRBJ2-1	.	.	CASSPSSEPYNEQFF	TGTGCCAGCAGCCCCAGTAGCGAACCATACAATGAGCAGTTCTTC
TRBV4-2	TRBJ2-7	.	TRBD2	CASSQEVAGGARRNEQYF	TGTGCCAGCAGCCAGGAGGTAGCGGGGGGGGCGCGGAGAAACGAGCAGTACTTC
TRBV5-1	TRBJ2-2	.	.	CASSLVGGRNTGELFF	TGCGCCAGCAGCTTGGTGGGAGGTAGGAACACCGGGGAGCTGTTTTTT
TRBV4-2	TRBJ1-2	.	TRBD1	CASSQDIVQGEYYGYTF	TGTGCCAGCAGCCAAGATATCGTGCAGGGGGAGTACTATGGCTACACCTTC
TRBV7-2	TRBJ2-1	.	.	CASSQGGSYNEQFF	TGTGCCAGCAGCCAAGGAGGATCCTACAATGAGCAGTTCTTC
TRBV5-1	TRBJ2-7	few	.	CASSPSGGVGSYEQYF	TGCGCCAGCAGCCCTTCCGGGGGAGTCGGCTCCTACGAGCAGTACTTC
TRBV5-1	TRBJ2-7	.	TRBD1	CASSLVGTGIHEQYF	TGCGCCAGCAGCTTGGTGGGGACAGGGATACACGAGCAGTACTTC
TRBV12-1	TRBJ2-7	.	.	CASSLTGVFYEQYF	TGTGCCAGCAGCTTGACAGGGGTATTTTACGAGCAGTACTTC
TRBV19	TRBJ2-3	.	TRBD2	CASSTPASGRDTQYF	TGTGCCAGTAGTACGCCGGCTAGCGGAAGAGATACGCAGTATTTT
TRBV9	TRBJ2-4	.	TRBD2	CASSVGRSGAGIQYF	TGTGCCAGCAGCGTAGGCCGTAGCGGGGCAGGGATTCAGTACTTC
TRBV7-6	TRBJ2-1	.	TRBD2	CASSLWTSGRASDEQFF	TGTGCCAGCAGCCTTTGGACTAGCGGGAGGGCCTCCGATGAGCAGTTCTTC